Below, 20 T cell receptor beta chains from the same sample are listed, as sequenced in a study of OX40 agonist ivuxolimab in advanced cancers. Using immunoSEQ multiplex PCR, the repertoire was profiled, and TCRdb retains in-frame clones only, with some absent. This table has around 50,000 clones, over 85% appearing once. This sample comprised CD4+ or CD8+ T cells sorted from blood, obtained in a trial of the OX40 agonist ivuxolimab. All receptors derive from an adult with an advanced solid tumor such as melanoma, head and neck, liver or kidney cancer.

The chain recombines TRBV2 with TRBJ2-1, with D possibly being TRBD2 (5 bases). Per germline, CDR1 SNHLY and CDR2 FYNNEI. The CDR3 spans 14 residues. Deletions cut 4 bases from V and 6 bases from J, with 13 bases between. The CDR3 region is CASSGERFANEQFF. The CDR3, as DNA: TGTGCCAGCAGTGGGGAGAGATTCGCCAATGAGCAGTTCTTC.

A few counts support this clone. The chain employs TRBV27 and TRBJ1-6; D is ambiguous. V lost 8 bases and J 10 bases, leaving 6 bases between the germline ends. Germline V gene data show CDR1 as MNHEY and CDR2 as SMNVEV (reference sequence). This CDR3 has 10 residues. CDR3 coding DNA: TGTGCCAGCGGAGGATCACCCCTCCACTTT. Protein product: CASGGSPLHF.

DNA for the CDR3: TGCAGCGTTGAACGAGTAGGCGAGCAGTACTTC. Translation gives CSVERVGEQYF. The rearrangement links TRBV29-1 to TRBJ2-7; D uncertain. Trimming left V 2 bases short and J 6 bases short, with 8 bases between. From germline, CDR1 is SQVTM and CDR2 ANQGSEA. The CDR3 contains 11 residues.

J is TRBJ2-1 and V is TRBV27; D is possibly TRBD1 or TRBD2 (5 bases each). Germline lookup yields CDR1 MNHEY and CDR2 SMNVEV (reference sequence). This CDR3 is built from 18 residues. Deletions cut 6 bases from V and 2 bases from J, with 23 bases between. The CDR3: CASRKGTRPSDPYNEQFF. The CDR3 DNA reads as TGTGCCAGCAGAAAAGGGACCCGACCTTCGGACCCCTACAATGAGCAGTTCTTC.

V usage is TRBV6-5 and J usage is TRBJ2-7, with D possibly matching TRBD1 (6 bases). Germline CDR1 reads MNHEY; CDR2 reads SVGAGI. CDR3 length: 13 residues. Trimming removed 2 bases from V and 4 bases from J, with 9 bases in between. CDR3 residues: CASSYGTGYEQYF. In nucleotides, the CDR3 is TGTGCCAGCAGTTACGGAACAGGGTACGAGCAGTACTTC.

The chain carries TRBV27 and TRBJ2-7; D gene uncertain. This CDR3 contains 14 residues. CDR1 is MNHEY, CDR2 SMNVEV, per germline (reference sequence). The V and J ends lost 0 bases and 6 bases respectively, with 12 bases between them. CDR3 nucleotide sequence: TGTGCCAGCAGTTTATCGACAAACAATCCCGAGCAGTACTTC. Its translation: CASSLSTNNPEQYF.

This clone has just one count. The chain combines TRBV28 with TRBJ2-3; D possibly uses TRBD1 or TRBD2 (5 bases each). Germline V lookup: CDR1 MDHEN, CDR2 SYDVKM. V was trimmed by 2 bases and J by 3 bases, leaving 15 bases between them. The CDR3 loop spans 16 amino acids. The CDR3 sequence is CASSLIWDGTTDTQYF. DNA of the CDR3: TGTGCCAGCAGTTTAATCTGGGACGGAACGACAGATACGCAGTATTTT.

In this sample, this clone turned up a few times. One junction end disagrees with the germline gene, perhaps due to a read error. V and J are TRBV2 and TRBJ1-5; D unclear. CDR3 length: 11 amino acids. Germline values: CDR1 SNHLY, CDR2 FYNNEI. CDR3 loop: CASSDSLELNF. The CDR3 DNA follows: TGTGCCAGCAGTGATTCCCTCGAGTTGAATTTT.

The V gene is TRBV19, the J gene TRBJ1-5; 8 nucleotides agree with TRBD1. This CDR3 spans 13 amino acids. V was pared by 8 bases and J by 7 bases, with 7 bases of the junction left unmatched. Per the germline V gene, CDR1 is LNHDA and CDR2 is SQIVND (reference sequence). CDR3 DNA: TGTGCCAGTGGCCTCAGGGGGCAGCAGCCCCAGCATTTT. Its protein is CASGLRGQQPQHF.

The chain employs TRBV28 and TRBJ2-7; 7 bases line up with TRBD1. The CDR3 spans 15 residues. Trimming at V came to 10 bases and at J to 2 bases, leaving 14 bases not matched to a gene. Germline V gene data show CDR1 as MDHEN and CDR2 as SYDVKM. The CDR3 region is CAIKGAGSSTYEQYF. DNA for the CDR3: TGTGCCATCAAGGGGGCAGGGAGTAGTACCTACGAGCAGTACTTC.

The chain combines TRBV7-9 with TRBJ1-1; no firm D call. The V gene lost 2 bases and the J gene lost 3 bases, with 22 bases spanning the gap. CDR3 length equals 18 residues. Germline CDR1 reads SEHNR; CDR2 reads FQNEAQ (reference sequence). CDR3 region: CASSLFVVGEGPYTEAFF. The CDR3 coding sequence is TGTGCCAGCAGCTTATTCGTTGTTGGGGAGGGCCCCTACACTGAAGCTTTCTTT.

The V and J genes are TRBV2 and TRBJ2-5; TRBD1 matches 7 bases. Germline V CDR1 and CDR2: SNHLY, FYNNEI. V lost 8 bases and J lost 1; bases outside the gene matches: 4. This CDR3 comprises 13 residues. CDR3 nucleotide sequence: TGTGCCAGCCTGACAGGGACCCAAGAGACCCAGTACTTC. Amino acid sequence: CASLTGTQETQYF.

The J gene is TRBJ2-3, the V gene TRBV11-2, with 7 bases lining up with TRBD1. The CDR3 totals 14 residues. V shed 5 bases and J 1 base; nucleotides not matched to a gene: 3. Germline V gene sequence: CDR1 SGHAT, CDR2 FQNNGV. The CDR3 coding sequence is TGTGCCAGCAGCGTTGGACAGGGCACAGATACGCAGTATTTT. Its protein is CASSVGQGTDTQYF.

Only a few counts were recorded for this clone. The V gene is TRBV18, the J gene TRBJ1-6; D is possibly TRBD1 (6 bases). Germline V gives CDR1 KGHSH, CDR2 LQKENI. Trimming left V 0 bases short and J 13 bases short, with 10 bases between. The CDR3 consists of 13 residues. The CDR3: CASSPPGGPPLHF. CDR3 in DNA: TGTGCCAGCTCACCACCAGGGGGACCTCCCCTCCACTTT.

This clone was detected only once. CDR3 sequence (DNA): TGCGCCAGCAGCACGGGGACAGGGCAAGAGACCCAGTACTTC. Protein: CASSTGTGQETQYF. The J gene is TRBJ2-5, the V gene TRBV5-1; 9 positions agree with TRBD1. This CDR3 has 14 amino acids. Germline CDR1 SGHRS, CDR2 YFSETQ. J was trimmed by 2 bases and V by 4 bases; bases with no gene match: 3. Looking up the rest from reference TRBV5-1 and TRBJ2-5 gives the full variable domain: KAGVTQTPRYLIKTRGQQVTLSCSPISGHRSVSWYQQTPGQGLQFLFEYFSETQRNKGNFPGRFSGRQFSNSRSEMNVSTLELGDSALYLCASSTGTGQETQYFGPGTRLLVL.

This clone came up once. The CDR3 sequence: CASSYLVGTDTQYF. CDR3 nucleotides: TGTGCCAGCAGTTACCTAGTAGGGACAGATACGCAGTATTTT. The V and J genes are TRBV6-5 and TRBJ2-3; unclear D gene. V gave up 2 bases and J gave up 3 bases, with 9 bases separating them. The CDR3 spans 14 residues. From germline, CDR1 is MNHEY and CDR2 SVGAGI.

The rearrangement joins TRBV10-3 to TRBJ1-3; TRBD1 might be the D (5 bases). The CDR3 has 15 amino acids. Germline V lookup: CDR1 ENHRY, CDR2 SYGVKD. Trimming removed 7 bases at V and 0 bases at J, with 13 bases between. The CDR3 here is CAINGDANSGNTIYF. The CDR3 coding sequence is TGTGCCATCAACGGGGACGCAAACTCTGGAAACACCATATATTTT.

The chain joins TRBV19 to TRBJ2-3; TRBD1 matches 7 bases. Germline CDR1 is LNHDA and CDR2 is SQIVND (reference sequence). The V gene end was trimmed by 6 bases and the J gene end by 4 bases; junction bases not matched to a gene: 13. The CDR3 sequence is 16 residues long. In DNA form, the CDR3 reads TGTGCCAGTAGCCTCCCTCCCGGCAGGGGGTCAGATACGCAGTATTTT. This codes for CASSLPPGRGSDTQYF.

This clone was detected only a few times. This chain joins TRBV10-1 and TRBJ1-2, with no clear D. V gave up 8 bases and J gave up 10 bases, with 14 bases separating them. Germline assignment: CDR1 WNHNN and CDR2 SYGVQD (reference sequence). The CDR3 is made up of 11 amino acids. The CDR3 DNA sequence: TGCGCCAGCGGGAAAGAGGTAGTCTACACCTTC. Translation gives CASGKEVVYTF.

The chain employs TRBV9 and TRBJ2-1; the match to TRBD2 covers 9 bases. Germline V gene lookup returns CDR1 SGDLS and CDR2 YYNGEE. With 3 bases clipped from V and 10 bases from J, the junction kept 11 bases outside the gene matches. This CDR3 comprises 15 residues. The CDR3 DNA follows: TGTGCCAGCAGCGAAGGAGGCGGGGGGGCCCGGGAGCAGTTCTTC. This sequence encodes CASSEGGGGAREQFF.